This TCR beta chain was sequenced during a study of T cell responses to AZD1222 COVID-19 vaccine. Sequencing was performed with immunoSEQ multiplex PCR; in TCRdb, only in-frame clones are kept and a portion is missing. The sample has nearly 110,000 clones, 85% to 90% seen once. CDR1 and CDR2 (germline): LGHNA, YSLEER. V lost 0 bases, J lost 4 bases, and 13 bases lay in between. The CDR3 is made up of 15 amino acids. Notes on the study in general: The sample set comprised mostly white British donors with more females, and clonal diversity was possibly underestimated. At baseline, just a handful of AZD1222 recipients tested seropositive.

This clone has only a few counts. Its antigen is as yet unknown. The genes are TRBV4-3 and TRBJ2-7; D might be TRBD1 (7 bases). The source was peripheral blood, collected on day 0 of AZD1222 vaccination. This TCR derives from an adult in good health. CDR3 sequence (DNA): TGCGCCAGCAGCCAAGATGGAGGGGGCGCTTACGAGCAGTACTTC. Protein sequence: CASSQDGGGAYEQYF.